This T cell receptor beta chain came from a study of cytomegalovirus exposure and HLA in healthy donors. The CDR3 sequence is 17 residues long. CDR1 and CDR2 from the germline V gene are MDHEN and SYDVKM. The ends were cut back, 5 bases at V and 7 bases at J, with 24 bases in the middle. Both 60 Vbeta primers and 13 Jbeta primers went into the PCR. Assay: immunoSEQ multiplex PCR; the TCRdb copy retains only in-frame clones and omits some. The table includes approximately 220,000 clones, about 74% detected once. Sequencing used PBMCs. The sequence came from a man between 40 and 49 years old in good health and CMV-seronegative. This rearrangement joins TRBV28 to TRBJ2-4; TRBD2 is a possible D gene (6 bases). The CDR3 sequence: CASSEGRGQGYKNIQYF. The CDR3 bases are TGTGCCAGCAGTGAAGGGCGGGGTCAAGGATACAAGAACATTCAGTACTTC. Full variable domain (missing parts from reference TRBV28 and TRBJ2-4): DVKVTQSSRYLVKRTGEKVFLECVQDMDHENMFWYRQDPGLGLRLIYFSYDVKMKEKGDIPEGYSVSREKKERFSLILESASTNQTSMYLCASSEGRGQGYKNIQYFGAGTRLSVL.